The rows below give T cell receptor beta chains drawn from one sample of a study of shared clonotypes between healthy human individuals. Assay: immunoSEQ multiplex PCR; the TCRdb copy retains only in-frame clones and omits some. This sample has about 2.4 million clones, with roughly 93% found just once. Sequenced sample: naive CD4+ T cells from PBMCs. The origin of the receptors is a young man in good health. Some clones in this sample may be carry-over from other donors' samples. CDR3s include the opening cysteine and the closing phenylalanine or tryptophan. The D gene is left open where the match is weak. Some rows have no size entry. The others give once, few or many, or a class for an expanded clone.

>TRBJ1-1|TRBV12-5|-|-
TGTGCTAGTGGAGCCTCATCAGGTGAAGCTTTCTTT
CASGASSGEAFF
>TRBJ2-4|TRBV2|-|-
TGTGCCAGCAGCCAGGGGATGGACATTCAGTACTTC
CASSQGMDIQYF
>TRBJ2-1|TRBV5-1|-|-
TGCGCCAGCACGAAATTGCTCTCGGTCCCCGTGGAACAGACGGGCAATGAGCAGTTCTTC
CASTKLLSVPVEQTGNEQFF
>TRBJ2-1|TRBV11-2|TRBD2|-
TGTGCCAGCACCCCGACTAGCGGAATGAACAATGAGCAGTTCTTC
CASTPTSGMNNEQFF
>TRBJ2-1|TRBV7-9|-|-
TGTGCCAGCAGTTTCTCGACCCGTTACAATGAGCAGTTCTTC
CASSFSTRYNEQFF
>TRBJ1-4|TRBV5-1|-|-
TGCGCCAGCAGCTTGGCCAACGGGGGGACTAATGAAAAACTGTTTTTT
CASSLANGGTNEKLFF
>TRBJ2-6|TRBV28|-|-
TGTGCCAGCACGGGGTCGAGGGCGAGAAGGTCTGGGGCCAACGTCCTGACTTTC
CASTGSRARRSGANVLTF
>TRBJ2-7|TRBV9|-|-
TGTGCCAGCAGCGTAGACCAGTCCGTCGAGCAGTACTTC
CASSVDQSVEQYF
>TRBJ2-7|TRBV5-1|-|-
TGCGCCAGCAGCTTGGTACAGAGCTACGAGCAGTACTTC
CASSLVQSYEQYF
>TRBJ2-5|TRBV7-6|TRBD2|-
TGTGCCACAACCCCTTGGACTAGCGGGAGGGGAAGAGAGACCCAGTACTTC
CATTPWTSGRGRETQYF
>TRBJ2-1|TRBV11-2|-|-
TGTGCCAGCAGCCGGGTCGGTGGGGGACCTAGGTACAATGAGCAGTTCTTC
CASSRVGGGPRYNEQFF
>TRBJ1-1|TRBV20-1|-|-
TGCAGTGCCCGTATTAACACTGAAGCTTTCTTT
CSARINTEAFF
>TRBJ2-7|TRBV7-2|-|-
TGTGCCAGCAGCTTAGACGGGAAGGGCCACGAGCAGTACTTC
CASSLDGKGHEQYF
>TRBJ2-1|TRBV9|TRBD2|-
TGTGCCAGCAGCGTTTCCGGGACTACTTACAATGAGCAGTTCTTC
CASSVSGTTYNEQFF
>TRBJ1-1|TRBV6-5|-|-
TGTGCCAGCAGTTACGGGGAATTCTCGCTCTCTGAAGCTTTCTTT
CASSYGEFSLSEAFF
>TRBJ1-5|TRBV18|-|-
TGTGCCAGCTCACCCCCCAAAACGGTAGGCAATCAGCCCCAGCATTTT
CASSPPKTVGNQPQHF
>TRBJ2-5|TRBV5-6|-|-
TGTGCCAGCAGGGGGTTTGAGTCTCAAGGGATCCAAGAGACCCAGTACTTC
CASRGFESQGIQETQYF
>TRBJ1-3|TRBV5-1|-|-
TGCGCCAGCAGCTTTGAGGGGTCCTATTTTGGAAACACCATATATTTT
CASSFEGSYFGNTIYF
>TRBJ2-7|TRBV5-1|-|-
TGCGCCAGCAGCTTGGTGTCAGGGGGGAGCAACGAGCAGTACTTC
CASSLVSGGSNEQYF
>TRBJ1-2|TRBV10-1|-|-
TGCGCCTCCACCTTACTGACGCAACAGTTTCTAGCTAACTATGGCTACACCTTC
CASTLLTQQFLANYGYTF
>TRBJ2-1|TRBV5-6|-|-
TGTGCCAGCAGCCCTGTGGGTACTTACAATGAGCAGTTCTTC
CASSPVGTYNEQFF
>TRBJ2-2|TRBV4-1|-|-
TGCGCCAGCAGCCAAGACCCCCCGCGGGGAACGAACACCGGGGAGCTGTTTTTT
CASSQDPPRGTNTGELFF
>TRBJ2-1|TRBV19|TRBD2|-
TGTGCCAGTAGTATCGGGGCTAGCGGCCGAGGGGAGCAGTTCTTC
CASSIGASGRGEQFF
>TRBJ1-5|TRBV10-3|TRBD1|-
TGTGCCATCAGGGGACAGGGCGAACCTAGCAATCAGCCCCAGCATTTT
CAIRGQGEPSNQPQHF
>TRBJ2-7|TRBV2|-|once
TGTGCCAGCAGTGAAGCGTCTAGAGGACAGACCCGAAAGTACTTC
CASSEASRGQTRKYF
>TRBJ2-3|TRBV2|-|-
TGTGCCAGCGTCCAGGGATGGGGTCCCACAGATACGCAGTATTTT
CASVQGWGPTDTQYF
>TRBJ2-2|TRBV12-5|TRBD2|-
TGTGCTAGTGGTTCGGGACTAGTAGGGACCGGGGAGCTGTTTTTT
CASGSGLVGTGELFF
>TRBJ1-4|TRBV10-3|TRBD1|-
TGTGCCATCAGTGAGCCGGGACAGGGTGGCGAAAAACTGTTTTTT
CAISEPGQGGEKLFF
>TRBJ1-2|TRBV19|-|-
TGTGCCAGTAGTTCGGTCCTACACTATGGCTACACCTTC
CASSSVLHYGYTF
>TRBJ2-7|TRBV28|-|-
TGTGCCAGCAGCCCAGCGAACAGGGTGGGTCCCTACGAGCAGTACTTC
CASSPANRVGPYEQYF
>TRBJ2-3|TRBV15|-|-
TGTGCCACCAGCAGGGACCCAGATACGCAGTATTTT
CATSRDPDTQYF
>TRBJ2-7|TRBV11-2|TRBD1|-
TGTGTCAGCAGCTCATCCGGGACAGGGACAGGCGAGCAGTACTTC
CVSSSSGTGTGEQYF
>TRBJ2-3|TRBV28|TRBD2|-
TGTGCCAGCAGTTCCCCGAGACTAGCGGGAGGGCGAGATACGCAGTATTTT
CASSSPRLAGGRDTQYF
>TRBJ2-3|TRBV25-1|-|-
TGTGCCAGCAGTGGGACTCGGGGGGCACCAGGAGATACGCAGTATTTT
CASSGTRGAPGDTQYF
>TRBJ2-7|TRBV5-1|TRBD2|-
TGCGCCAGCAGCTTGGTTCGGGGGGACTTCAAAGAGCAGTACTTC
CASSLVRGDFKEQYF
>TRBJ2-7|TRBV11-2|-|-
TGTGCCACCTCCTTGGGGGGTTCCTACGAGCAGTACTTC
CATSLGGSYEQYF
>TRBJ2-1|TRBV7-3|-|-
TGTGCCAGCAGCTTATATGGCGGGATCTATGAGCAGTTCTTC
CASSLYGGIYEQFF
>TRBJ2-7|TRBV7-6|TRBD1|-
TGTGCCAGCAGCTTAGAACAGGGGGGTGCCTACGAGCAGTACTTC
CASSLEQGGAYEQYF
>TRBJ1-5|TRBV7-9|TRBD1|-
TGTGCCAGCAGCCCCCGGGGACAGATCAATCAGCCCCAGCATTTT
CASSPRGQINQPQHF
>TRBJ2-7|TRBV9|-|-
TGTGCCAGCAGCGTAGGAGGACGCGCTCCTATCTACGAGCAGTACTTC
CASSVGGRAPIYEQYF
>TRBJ2-6|TRBV5-1|-|-
TGCGCCAGCACCCGAACGACAGTAGCCTCTTCCGGGGCCAACGTCCTGACTTTC
CASTRTTVASSGANVLTF